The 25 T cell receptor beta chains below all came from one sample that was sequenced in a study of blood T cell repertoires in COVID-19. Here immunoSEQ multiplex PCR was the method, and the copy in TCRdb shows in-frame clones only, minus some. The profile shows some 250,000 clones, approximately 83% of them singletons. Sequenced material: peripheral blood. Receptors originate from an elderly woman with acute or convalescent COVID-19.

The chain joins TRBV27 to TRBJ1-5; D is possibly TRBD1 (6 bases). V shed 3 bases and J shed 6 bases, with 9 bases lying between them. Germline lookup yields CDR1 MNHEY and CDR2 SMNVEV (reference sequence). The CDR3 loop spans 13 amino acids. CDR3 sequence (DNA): TGTGCCAGCAGTTTGCAGGGGAGTCAGCCCCAGCATTTT. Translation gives CASSLQGSQPQHF.

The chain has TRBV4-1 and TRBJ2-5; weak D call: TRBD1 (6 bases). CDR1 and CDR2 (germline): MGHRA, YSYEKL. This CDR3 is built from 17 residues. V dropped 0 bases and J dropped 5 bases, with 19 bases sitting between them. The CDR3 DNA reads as TGCGCCAGCAGCCAAGAGTGGGGGCTCAGGTTTGTGGAGACCCAGTACTTC. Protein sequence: CASSQEWGLRFVETQYF.

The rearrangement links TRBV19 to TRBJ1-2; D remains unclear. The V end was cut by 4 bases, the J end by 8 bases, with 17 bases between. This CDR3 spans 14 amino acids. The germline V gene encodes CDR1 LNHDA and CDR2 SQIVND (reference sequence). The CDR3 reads CASSNPEKLNGYTF. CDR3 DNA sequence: TGTGCCAGTAGTAACCCGGAGAAGCTCAACGGCTACACCTTC.

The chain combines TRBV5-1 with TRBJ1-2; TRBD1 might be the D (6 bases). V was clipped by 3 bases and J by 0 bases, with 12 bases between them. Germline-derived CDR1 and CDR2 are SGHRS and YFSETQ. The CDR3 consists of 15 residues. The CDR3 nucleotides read TGCGCCAGCAGCTATGGACAGCTTACTAACTATGGCTACACCTTC. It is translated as CASSYGQLTNYGYTF.

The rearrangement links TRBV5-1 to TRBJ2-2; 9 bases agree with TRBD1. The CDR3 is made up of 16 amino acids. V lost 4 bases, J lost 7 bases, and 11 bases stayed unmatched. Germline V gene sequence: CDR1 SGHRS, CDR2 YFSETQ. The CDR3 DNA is TGCGCCAGCAGCCCGGCGACAGGGGGGAAGGTCGGGGAGCTGTTTTTT. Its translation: CASSPATGGKVGELFF.

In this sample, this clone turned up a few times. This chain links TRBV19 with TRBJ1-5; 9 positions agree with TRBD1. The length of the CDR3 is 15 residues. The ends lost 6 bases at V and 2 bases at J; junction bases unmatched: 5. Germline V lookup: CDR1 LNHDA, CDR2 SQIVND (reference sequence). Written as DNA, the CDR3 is TGTGCCAGTAGAGAGGACAGGGGAGGCAATCAGCCCCAGCATTTT. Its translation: CASREDRGGNQPQHF.

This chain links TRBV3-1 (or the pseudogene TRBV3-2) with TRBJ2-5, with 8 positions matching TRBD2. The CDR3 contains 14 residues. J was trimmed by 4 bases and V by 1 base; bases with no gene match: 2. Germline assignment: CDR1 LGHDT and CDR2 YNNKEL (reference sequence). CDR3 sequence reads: CASSQGSGGETQYF. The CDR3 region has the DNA TGTGCCAGCAGCCAAGGGAGCGGGGGAGAGACCCAGTACTTC.

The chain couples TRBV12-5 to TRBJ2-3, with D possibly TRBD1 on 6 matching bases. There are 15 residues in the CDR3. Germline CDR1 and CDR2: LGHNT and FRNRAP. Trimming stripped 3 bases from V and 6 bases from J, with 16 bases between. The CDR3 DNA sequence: TGTGCTAGTGGTTTTTGGGGGCTCTCCTTGGATACGCAGTATTTT. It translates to CASGFWGLSLDTQYF.

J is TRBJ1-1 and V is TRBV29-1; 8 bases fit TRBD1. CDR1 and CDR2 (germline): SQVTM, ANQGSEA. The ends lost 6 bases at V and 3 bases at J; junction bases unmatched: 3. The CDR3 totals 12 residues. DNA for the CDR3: TGCAGCGTCACGGACAGGGACACTGAAGCTTTCTTT. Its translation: CSVTDRDTEAFF.

CDR3 bases: TGTGCCAGCAGTTTATTCAGGGCCAGCACAGATACGCAGTATTTT. It is translated as CASSLFRASTDTQYF. The chain couples TRBV27 to TRBJ2-3, with TRBD1 as a possible D gene (5 bases). Germline V gene lookup returns CDR1 MNHEY and CDR2 SMNVEV (reference sequence). The CDR3 is made up of 15 amino acids. With 1 base removed from V and 0 bases from J, the gap between germline ends came to 8 bases.

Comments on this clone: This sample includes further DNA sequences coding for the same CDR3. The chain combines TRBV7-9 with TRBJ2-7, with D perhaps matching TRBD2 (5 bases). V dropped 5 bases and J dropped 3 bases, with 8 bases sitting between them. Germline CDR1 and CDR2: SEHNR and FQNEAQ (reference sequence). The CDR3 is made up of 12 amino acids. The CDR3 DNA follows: TGTGCCAGCAGCCCCCGGGGCTACGAGCAGTACTTC. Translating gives CASSPRGYEQYF.

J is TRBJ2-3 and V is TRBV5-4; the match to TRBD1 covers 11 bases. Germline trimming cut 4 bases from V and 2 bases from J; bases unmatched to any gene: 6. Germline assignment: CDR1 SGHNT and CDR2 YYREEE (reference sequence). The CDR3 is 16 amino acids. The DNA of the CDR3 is TGTGCCAGCAGCCCCGGGACAGGGGGGCACACAGATACGCAGTATTTT. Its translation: CASSPGTGGHTDTQYF.

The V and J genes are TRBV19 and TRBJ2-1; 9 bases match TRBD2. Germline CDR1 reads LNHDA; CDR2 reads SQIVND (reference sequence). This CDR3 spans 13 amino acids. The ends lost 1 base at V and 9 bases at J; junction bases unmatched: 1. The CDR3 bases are TGTGCCAGTAGTATAGGCGGGGGGGGTGAGCAGTTCTTC. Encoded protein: CASSIGGGGEQFF.

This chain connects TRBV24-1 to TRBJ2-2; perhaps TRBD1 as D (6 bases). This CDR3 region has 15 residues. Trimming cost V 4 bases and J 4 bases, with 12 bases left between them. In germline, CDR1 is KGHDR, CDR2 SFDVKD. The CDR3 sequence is CATSDPGAPTGELFF. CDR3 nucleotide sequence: TGTGCCACCAGTGACCCAGGGGCCCCCACCGGGGAGCTGTTTTTT.

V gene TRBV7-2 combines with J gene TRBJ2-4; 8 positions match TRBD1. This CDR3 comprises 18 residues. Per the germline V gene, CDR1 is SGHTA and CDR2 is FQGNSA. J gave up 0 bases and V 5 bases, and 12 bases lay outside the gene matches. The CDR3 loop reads CASSPEGTGSLAKNIQYF. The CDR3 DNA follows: TGTGCCAGCAGCCCCGAGGGGACAGGCTCTTTAGCCAAAAACATTCAGTACTTC.

DNA of the CDR3: TGTGCCAGCAGTCCTCTCGGGACAGGCCTAGCCAAAAACATTCAGTACTTC. Translated, it gives CASSPLGTGLAKNIQYF. The chain links TRBV2 to TRBJ2-4, with 8 nucleotides matching TRBD1. Germline lookup yields CDR1 SNHLY and CDR2 FYNNEI. V gave up 5 bases and J gave up 0 bases; unmatched junction bases: 9. The length of the CDR3 is 17 residues.

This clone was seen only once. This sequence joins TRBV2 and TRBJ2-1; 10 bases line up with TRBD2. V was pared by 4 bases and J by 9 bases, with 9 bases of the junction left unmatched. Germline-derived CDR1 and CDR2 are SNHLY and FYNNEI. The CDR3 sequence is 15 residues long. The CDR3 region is CASSVGAGGQGEQFF. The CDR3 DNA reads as TGTGCCAGCAGTGTAGGAGCGGGGGGGCAGGGTGAGCAGTTCTTC.

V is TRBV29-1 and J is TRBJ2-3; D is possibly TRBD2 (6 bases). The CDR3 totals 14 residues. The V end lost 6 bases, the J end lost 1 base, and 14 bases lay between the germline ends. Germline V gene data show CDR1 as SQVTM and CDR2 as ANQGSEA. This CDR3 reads CSVIGGKGTDTQYF. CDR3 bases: TGCAGCGTCATCGGGGGAAAGGGCACAGATACGCAGTATTTT.

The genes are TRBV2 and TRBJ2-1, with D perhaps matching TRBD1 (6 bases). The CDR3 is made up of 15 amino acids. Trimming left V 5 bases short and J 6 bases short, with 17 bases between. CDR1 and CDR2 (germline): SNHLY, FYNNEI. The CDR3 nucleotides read TGTGCCAGCAGTTTAGACAGGAAGCGCTCCAATGAGCAGTTCTTC. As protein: CASSLDRKRSNEQFF.

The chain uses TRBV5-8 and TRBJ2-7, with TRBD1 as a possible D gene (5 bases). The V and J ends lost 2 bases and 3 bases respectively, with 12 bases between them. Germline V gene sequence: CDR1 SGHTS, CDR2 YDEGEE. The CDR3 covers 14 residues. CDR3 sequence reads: CASSFPGNGYEQYF. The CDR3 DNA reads TGTGCCAGCAGCTTCCCAGGGAATGGCTACGAGCAGTACTTC.

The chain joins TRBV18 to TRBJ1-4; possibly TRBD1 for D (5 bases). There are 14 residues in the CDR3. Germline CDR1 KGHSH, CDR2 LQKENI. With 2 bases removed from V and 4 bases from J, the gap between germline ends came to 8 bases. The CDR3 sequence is CASSPTGYNEKLFF. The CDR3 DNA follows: TGTGCCAGCTCACCAACAGGCTATAATGAAAAACTGTTTTTT.

CDR3 nucleotides: TGTGCCAGCAGCTTAGGGACAGGGACTCAGCCCCAGCATTTT. It is translated as CASSLGTGTQPQHF. The J gene is TRBJ1-5, the V gene TRBV7-9; 8 bases are a match to TRBD1. V shed 1 base, J shed 6 bases, and the junction held 2 bases outside the gene matches. Germline CDR1 SEHNR, CDR2 FQNEAQ (reference sequence). CDR3 length: 14 amino acids.

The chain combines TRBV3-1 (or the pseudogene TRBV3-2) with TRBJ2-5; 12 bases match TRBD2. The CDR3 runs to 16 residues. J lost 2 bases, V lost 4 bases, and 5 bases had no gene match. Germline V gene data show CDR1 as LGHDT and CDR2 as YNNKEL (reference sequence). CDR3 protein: CASSPRLAGGQETQYF. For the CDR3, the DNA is TGTGCCAGCAGCCCTCGTCTAGCGGGGGGGCAAGAGACCCAGTACTTC.

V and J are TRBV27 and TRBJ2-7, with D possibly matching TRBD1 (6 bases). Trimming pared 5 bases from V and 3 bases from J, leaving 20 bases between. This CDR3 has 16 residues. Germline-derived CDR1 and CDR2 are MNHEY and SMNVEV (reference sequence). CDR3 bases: TGTGCCAGCAGTCCCCCCCGAACAGGGTACGTCTACGAGCAGTACTTC. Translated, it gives CASSPPRTGYVYEQYF.

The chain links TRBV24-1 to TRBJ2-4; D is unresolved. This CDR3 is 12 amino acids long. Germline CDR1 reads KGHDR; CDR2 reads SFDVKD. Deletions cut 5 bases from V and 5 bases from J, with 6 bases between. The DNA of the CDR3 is TGTGCCACCAGTGCCAGCGAAAACATTCAGTACTTC. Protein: CATSASENIQYF.